The 3 T cell receptor beta chains presented below share a single source sample, sequenced in a study of CD8 T cells in ankylosing spondylitis. The study, taken as a whole, reports: Apparently characteristic of ankylosing spondylitis blood was a TCR beta motif (about eight highly homologous variants).

No antigen has been identified for these receptors. Each CDR3 protein gets one entry after TCRdb re-called the 5' RACE reads with MiXCR. The repertoire includes 500,000 to 550,000 distinct CDR3 sequences, about 13% of them detected once, and approximately 7% sits in the top ten. Material for sequencing was blood, either unsorted or a sorted T cell fraction (not recorded which). These receptors all stem from a male donor with ankylosing spondylitis.

The V call is TRBV12-3 or TRBV12-4, the J call TRBJ1-2; D gene ambiguous. This CDR3 has 14 amino acids. V was pared by 6 bases and J by 7 bases, with 18 bases between. The CDR3 DNA sequence: TGTGCCAGCAGGCTTTCTGGGAGTTTCGGTGGCTACACCTTC. It encodes CASRLSGSFGGYTF.

Ten or more counts support this clonotype. The V call is TRBV10-3, the J call TRBJ2-5; no definite D call. CDR3 length equals 12 residues. Germline values: CDR1 ENHRY, CDR2 SYGVKD. V shed 0 bases and J shed 5 bases, with 4 bases lying between them. This CDR3 is CAISESRETQYF. Here the CDR3 DNA reads TGTGCCATCAGTGAGTCCAGGGAGACCCAGTACTTC.

This chain connects TRBV6-1 to TRBJ2-5; D possibly uses TRBD1 or TRBD2 (5 bases each). V shed 8 bases and J shed 5 bases, with 15 bases lying between them. Germline values: CDR1 MNHNS, CDR2 SASEGT. This CDR3 region has 13 residues. CDR3 bases: TGTGCCAGCGGTGGAGGTTGGGGGGAGACCCAGTACTTC. Its protein product is CASGGGWGETQYF.